The 4 T cell receptor beta chains presented below share a single source sample, sequenced in a study of T cell responses to AZD1222 COVID-19 vaccine listed by TCRdb under 2021. Receptor amplification or capture employed the immunoSEQ multiplex PCR assay. As stored in TCRdb, this immuneACCESS dataset retains in-frame rearrangements with V and J assigned. A fraction of the clones does not appear; measured against another copy, unresolved V genes explain less than half of the discrepancy, and the remainder lacks a known reason. The sample table holds fewer than 120,000 clones, of which approximately 90% were seen once. The ten largest clones represent roughly 15% of the sample. This specimen's time point label, interpreted: about 28 days (+/-7) after the second vaccine dose. The material sequenced was peripheral blood, taken 28 days after the second AZD1222 dose. The receptors shown here come from an adult who received the AZD1222 COVID-19 vaccine.

The rearrangement links TRBV18 to TRBJ1-2, with a weak D call TRBD1 (6 bases). Deletions cut 3 bases from V and 8 bases from J, with 10 bases between. CDR1 is KGHSH, CDR2 LQKENI, per germline. The CDR3 spans 12 residues. The CDR3 DNA follows: TGTGCCAGCTCACCGGGGGGCCGGGGCTACACCTTC. Encoded protein: CASSPGGRGYTF.

The chain combines TRBV12-3 or TRBV12-4 with TRBJ1-2; 7 bases map to TRBD1. This CDR3 is 13 amino acids long. J was trimmed by 8 bases and V by 6 bases; bases with no gene match: 9. The CDR3 protein is CASSLQGGGGYTF. DNA for the CDR3: TGTGCCAGCAGCCTCCAGGGGGGGGGCGGCTACACCTTC.

The chain combines TRBV6-5 with TRBJ2-2; 8 bases line up with TRBD1. The germline V gene encodes CDR1 MNHEY and CDR2 SVGAGI. V shed 1 base, J shed 6 bases, and the junction held 7 bases outside the gene matches. CDR3 length: 16 amino acids. As DNA, the CDR3 is TGTGCCAGCAGTTACTGGGCAGGGGGCGCGTCCGGGGAGCTGTTTTTT. Amino acid sequence: CASSYWAGGASGELFF.

This clone was detected only a few times. The chain combines TRBV7-9 with TRBJ2-7; 10 bases are a match to TRBD1. This CDR3 contains 15 residues. V lost 4 bases, J lost 3 bases, and 6 bases stayed unmatched. In germline, CDR1 is SEHNR, CDR2 FQNEAQ (reference sequence). The CDR3 bases are TGTGCCAGCAGCTCAACCGGGACAGGGGACTACGAGCAGTACTTC. It translates to CASSSTGTGDYEQYF.